This TCR beta chain was sequenced in a study of shared clonotypes between healthy human individuals (dated by TCRdb to 2020 to 2022). Background on the whole study: The cohort included a few men and two women between 18 and 49 years of age. To estimate repertoire size and how much clonotype sharing occurs between individuals, the study deeply sequenced the blood TCR repertoires of about five healthy adults. Leukapheresis yielded between about 0.85 and 10 billion PBMCs per donor. To increase sequencing depth and limit assay-specific biases, TCR repertoire library preparation and sequencing were carried out by different laboratories using diverse techniques.

The donors were healthy, HIV-negative adults who had no recently reported acute infections or vaccinations. Only Caucasian adults living in Nashville, Tennessee, USA were represented among the donors. In the unsorted samples, some 100 million PBMCs were counted, and genomic DNA was extracted using the QIAamp DNA Blood Mini kit. Blood was collected by leukapheresis, and PBMCs were isolated by Ficoll-Histopaque density gradient centrifugation and then cryopreserved in liquid nitrogen vapor phase. Regarding this clone: The antigen it recognizes is unknown. No much larger clone exists at a distance of one base, and base qualities are not known.

In the germline V gene, CDR1 corresponds to SGHAT and CDR2 to FQNNGV. Including cysteine and phenylalanine, the CDR3 has 11 amino acids. The read is trimmed to its CDR3 DNA, 33 bases read in frame from base 1. Using the deep immunoSEQ assay, multiplex PCR amplified TCR CDR3 regions from genomic DNA. For each cell subset, the extracted genomic DNA was distributed evenly across all wells of several immunoSEQ 96-well plates, and each plate served as one replicate. For unsorted PBMC, approximately 290 ng genomic DNA, equal to approximately 30,000 T cell genomes, was loaded into each replicate PCR. Ten immunoSEQ deep assay plates were used to sequence the unsorted PBMC genomic DNA. The purified libraries were quantified using a Qubit 3.0 fluorometer, sized with a Bioanalyzer 2100, and then quantified again using the KAPA Library Quantification kit. Every immunoSEQ 96-well plate was sequenced on a dedicated single-read 150-cycle Illumina NextSeq 550 flow cell. In the original analysis: Because the immunoSEQ output held only junctional sequences and lacked quality scores, the filtering could not match the filtering applied to full-length reads. To assign V/J genes and CDR3, sequences were annotated using PyIR, a Python wrapper for IgBLAST v1.9, with IMGT germline references. Reads with weak V/J assignments (E-value above 1e-6), missing CDR3, stop codons, out-of-frame junctions, or ambiguous translated residues were removed. A V3J clonotype was defined by an identical inferred V gene, J gene, and CDR3 amino acid sequence. Percentage overlap between repertoires was calculated by dividing the number of shared unique clonotypes by the size of the smaller repertoire. Three approaches were used to assess repertoire richness: RTK rarefaction, the Chao1 estimator, and Recon v2.1 estimates of unobserved clonotypes. Held by TCRdb, this immuneACCESS table contains in-frame sequences only and omits some clones. Under half of the omission traces to an unresolved V gene where checked; the cause of the rest is unknown. V and J calls and clone size are copied from that table; D and trimming were computed from the DNA. This sample has 490,000 or so clones in its table, and about 79% of those were observed once. Of the sample, about an eighth falls within the top ten clones.

Broader findings and caveats from the paper: The genetic and exposure-history diversity represented was limited by the small number of donors. Based on pairwise subsampling, the degree of clonotype sharing among donors was expected to be affected by sequencing depth. Sampling was restricted to blood, and TCR repertoires in tissue are likely to differ from TCR repertoires in blood.

The source material was PBMCs. The rearranged chain carries TRBV11-2 and TRBJ2-2; the D gene cannot be named for sure. The clonotype originates from a woman aged 40 to 50 in good health. Some clones in this sample may be carry-over from other donors' samples. The CDR3 protein: CAVSYLEELFF. The DNA sequence reads TGTGCTGTTTCCTATTTAGAGGAGCTGTTTTTT.